This T cell receptor beta chain is drawn from a study of CD8 T cells in ankylosing spondylitis. Study results and limitations: Seemingly distinctive of ankylosing spondylitis blood was a TCR beta motif formed by eight highly homologous variants.

The V gene's germline CDR1 is ENHRY and CDR2 SYGVKD. Trimming shortened V by 5 bases and J by 6 bases, and 13 bases separated the two germline ends. The CDR3 is 13 amino acids. This clonotype appeared a few times. Antigen unknown. MiXCR, run by TCRdb on the 5' RACE reads, gives a single entry per CDR3 protein. Of 700,000 to 850,000 distinct CDR3 sequences in the sample, over 9.5% are singletons; the top ten hold approximately 0.5%. This receptor was taken from a male donor with ankylosing spondylitis. Sequences were obtained from blood, either unsorted or a sorted T cell fraction (not recorded which). The chain combines TRBV10-3 with TRBJ2-5; D is perhaps TRBD2 (6 bases). CDR3 sequence: CAISPREVKTQYF. CDR3 bases: TGTGCCATCAGTCCCAGGGAGGTAAAGACCCAGTACTTC.